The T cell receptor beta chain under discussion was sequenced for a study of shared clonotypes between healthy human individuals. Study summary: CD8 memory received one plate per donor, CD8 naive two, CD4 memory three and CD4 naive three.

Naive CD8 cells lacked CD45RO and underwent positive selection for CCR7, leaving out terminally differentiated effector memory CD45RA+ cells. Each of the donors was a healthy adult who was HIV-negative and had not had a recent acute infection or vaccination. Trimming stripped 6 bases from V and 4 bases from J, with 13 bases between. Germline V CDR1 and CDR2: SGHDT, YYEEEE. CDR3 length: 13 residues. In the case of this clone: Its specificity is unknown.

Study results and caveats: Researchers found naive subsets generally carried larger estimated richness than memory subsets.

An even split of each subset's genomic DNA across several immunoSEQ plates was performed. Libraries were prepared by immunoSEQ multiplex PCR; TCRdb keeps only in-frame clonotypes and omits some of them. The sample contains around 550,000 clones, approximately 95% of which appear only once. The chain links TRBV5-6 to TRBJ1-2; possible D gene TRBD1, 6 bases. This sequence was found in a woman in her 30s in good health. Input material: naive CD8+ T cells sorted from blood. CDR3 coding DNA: TGTGCCAGCAACCCCGGACAGATCTATGGCTACACCTTC. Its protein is CASNPGQIYGYTF.